There are many counts of the clone carrying this TCR beta chain. MiXCR, applied by TCRdb to the 5' RACE reads, yields one record per CDR3 protein. The sample has about 28,000 distinct CDR3 sequences, 5% to 6.5% seen once. These data originate in a study of early T cells in non-severe SARS-CoV-2 infection. This TCR came from an adult who was a healthcare worker with PCR-confirmed SARS-CoV-2 infection or an uninfected control (not recorded which). Sequencing was performed on whole blood, taken at baseline.

Written as DNA, the CDR3 is TGTGCCAGCAGCTTGATCACAGGGGGAACCTACGAGCAGTACTTC. It codes for CASSLITGGTYEQYF. The rearrangement joins TRBV11-2 to TRBJ2-7; 8 positions agree with TRBD1. The CDR3 covers 15 residues. Trimming removed 3 bases from V and 2 bases from J; junction bases left unmatched: 6. Germline assignment: CDR1 SGHAT and CDR2 FQNNGV.